Below, 4 T cell receptor beta chains from the same sample are listed, as sequenced in a study of blood T cells in healthy people across ages. Next came a second PCR, run for roughly 6 to 11 cycles, which used a sample-barcoded 5' primer along with a J-beta primer mix. MiXCR, run by TCRdb on the 5' RACE reads, gives a single entry per CDR3 protein. The data contain more than 900,000 distinct CDR3 sequences, around 29% of them singletons. These data are also associated with another study on T cells of mothers and their children.

The specimen sequenced was blood. Receptors were obtained from a woman between 35 and 50 years old in good health.

In its sample, this clonotype was seen a few times. The chain carries TRBV5-1 and TRBJ1-6; TRBD1 agrees at 7 bases. Germline CDR1 SGHRS, CDR2 YFSETQ. The ends lost 5 bases at V and 7 bases at J; junction bases unmatched: 3. The CDR3 runs 13 residues. DNA of the CDR3: TGCGCCAGCAGGAAGGGGGCAAATTCACCCCTCCACTTT. Protein: CASRKGANSPLHF.

The table lists this clonotype with many counts. This CDR3 is CASSLAGTLNYGYTF. The CDR3 coding sequence is TGTGCCAGCAGCTTGGCCGGGACCCTTAACTATGGCTACACCTTC. The chain links TRBV5-6 to TRBJ1-2; TRBD1 might be the D (5 bases). Trimming stripped 0 bases from V and 1 base from J, with 10 bases between. The CDR3 extends over 15 amino acids. Germline lookup yields CDR1 SGHDT and CDR2 YYEEEE.

The genes are TRBV29-1 and TRBJ1-2; 8 nucleotides agree with TRBD1. Germline V lookup: CDR1 SQVTM, CDR2 ANQGSEA. CDR3 size: 12 residues. The trim removed 3 bases at V and 7 bases at J, leaving 4 bases unmatched. In nucleotides, the CDR3 is TGCAGCGTTGAGCTGACAGGGGTTGGCTACACCTTC. The encoded protein is CSVELTGVGYTF.

The sample holds a few counts of this clonotype. This chain links TRBV19 with TRBJ2-1; D is unresolved. This CDR3 comprises 13 residues. Deletions cut 3 bases from V and 4 bases from J, with 7 bases between. Germline V CDR1 and CDR2: LNHDA, SQIVND (reference sequence). The CDR3 spells CASSIVGYNEQFF. The CDR3 nucleotides are TGTGCCAGTAGTATCGTGGGGTACAATGAGCAGTTCTTC. The variable domain in full, completed from reference TRBV19 and TRBJ2-1, reads DGGITQSPKYLFRKEGQNVTLSCEQNLNHDAMYWYRQDPGQGLRLIYYSQIVNDFQKGDIAEGYSVSREKKESFPLTVTSAQKNPTAFYLCASSIVGYNEQFFGPGTRLTVL.